This is a list of T cell receptor beta chains from one sample in a study of blood T cell repertoires in COVID-19. Assay: immunoSEQ multiplex PCR; the TCRdb copy retains only in-frame clones and omits some. The sample consists of just over 80,000 clones, roughly 76% of them appearing once. Sequencing was performed on peripheral blood. Every receptor here comes from an elderly woman with active or convalescent COVID-19. Both conserved end residues are part of each CDR3. D genes are given only for firm matches. The listing skips clone size in some rows; elsewhere it reads once, few, many or a size class.

d_gene,abundance,v_gene,j_gene,CDR3aa,CDR3nt
TRBD2,-,TRBV19,TRBJ2-1,CASRGGGAYNEQFF,TGTGCCAGTCGGGGCGGGGGGGCGTACAATGAGCAGTTCTTC
-,-,TRBV7-2,TRBJ1-1,CASSLRLRLDTEAFF,TGTGCCAGCAGCTTAAGGTTGAGGTTAGACACTGAAGCTTTCTTT
-,-,TRBV3-1/TRBV3-2,TRBJ2-7,CASSRGGLRDSNYEQYF,TGTGCCAGTAGCCGTGGGGGGTTGAGGGACAGCAACTACGAGCAGTACTTC
-,once,TRBV30,TRBJ2-6,CAWKGAGANVLTF,TGTGCCTGGAAAGGGGCCGGGGCCAACGTCCTGACTTTC
TRBD1,few,TRBV3-1/TRBV3-2,TRBJ1-2,CASSHGQGSYGYTF,TGTGCCAGCAGCCACGGACAGGGGTCCTATGGCTACACCTTC
-,-,TRBV7-2,TRBJ1-3,CASSKSGQLGNTIYF,TGTGCCAGCAGCAAATCCGGACAGCTTGGAAACACCATATATTTT
-,-,TRBV4-1,TRBJ1-2,CASSQDPSADGYTF,TGCGCCAGCAGCCAAGACCCCTCCGCGGATGGCTACACCTTC
TRBD1,-,TRBV19,TRBJ2-5,CASSRSGGREETQYF,TGTGCCAGTAGTAGGTCAGGGGGCCGGGAAGAGACCCAGTACTTC
-,-,TRBV19,TRBJ1-5,CASSIDHGERNQPQHF,TGTGCCAGTAGTATAGATCACGGTGAGAGGAATCAGCCCCAGCATTTT
TRBD2,-,TRBV25-1,TRBJ2-3,CASSLRGGGTTDTQYF,TGTGCCAGCAGTCTCCGGGGCGGGGGGACGACAGATACGCAGTATTTT
TRBD1,-,TRBV7-9,TRBJ2-7,CASSLHTGTDSPYEQYF,TGTGCCAGCAGCTTACATACCGGGACAGATAGCCCCTACGAGCAGTACTTC
TRBD1,-,TRBV9,TRBJ1-2,CASSQGTGARDSYGYTF,TGTGCCAGCAGCCAGGGGACAGGGGCAAGGGACTCCTATGGCTACACCTTC
TRBD2,-,TRBV4-3,TRBJ2-1,CASSQDGAGGAYNEQFF,TGCGCCAGCAGCCAAGATGGGGCGGGGGGGGCCTACAATGAGCAGTTCTTC
TRBD2,-,TRBV7-2,TRBJ2-1,CASTPGGGEDEQFF,TGTGCCAGCACCCCCGGGGGAGGGGAGGATGAGCAGTTCTTC
TRBD1,-,TRBV30,TRBJ2-7,CAWSPKGRTGEDEQYF,TGTGCCTGGAGCCCCAAGGGTCGGACAGGGGAGGACGAGCAGTACTTC
-,-,TRBV5-4,TRBJ2-5,CASSLISGQTQYF,TGTGCCAGCAGCTTGATAAGCGGACAGACCCAGTACTTC
TRBD1,once,TRBV29-1,TRBJ1-1,CSVSDRANTEAFF,TGTAGCGTTTCGGACAGGGCGAACACTGAAGCTTTCTTT
TRBD1,-,TRBV6-5,TRBJ1-4,CASSFRTGEKLFF,TGTGCCAGCAGTTTCCGGACAGGTGAAAAACTGTTTTTT
-,-,TRBV27,TRBJ1-2,CASSSRFYPGTNANYGYTF,TGTGCCAGCAGTTCACGATTCTACCCCGGGACAAATGCTAACTATGGCTACACCTTC
TRBD2,-,TRBV7-4,TRBJ2-3,CARTKKAALAGSTDTQYF,TGTGCCAGAACCAAGAAAGCAGCACTAGCGGGGAGCACAGATACGCAGTATTTT
TRBD2,-,TRBV5-1,TRBJ2-7,CASSEDHSGNAYEQYF,TGCGCCAGCAGCGAAGATCATAGCGGGAACGCCTACGAGCAGTACTTC
-,-,TRBV6-2/TRBV6-3,TRBJ2-2,CASSRTRNTGELFF,TGTGCCAGCAGCCGCACCAGAAACACCGGGGAGCTGTTTTTT
TRBD1,-,TRBV5-5,TRBJ2-3,CASSLPGGNTDTQYF,TGTGCCAGCAGCTTGCCAGGGGGCAACACAGATACGCAGTATTTT
-,-,TRBV5-1,TRBJ2-3,CASSLVSGVGDTQYF,TGCGCCAGCAGCTTGGTGTCGGGGGTAGGGGATACGCAGTATTTT
TRBD1,-,TRBV19,TRBJ1-1,CASSPPPQGYTEAFF,TGTGCCAGTAGTCCCCCCCCACAGGGGTATACTGAAGCTTTCTTT
-,-,TRBV5-6,TRBJ2-2,CASSLVRGANTGELFF,TGTGCCAGCAGCTTGGTGCGGGGCGCGAACACCGGGGAGCTGTTTTTT
TRBD2,-,TRBV4-3,TRBJ2-3,CASSQDQSGGDTQYF,TGCGCCAGCAGCCAAGATCAGTCGGGGGGGGATACGCAGTATTTT
-,-,TRBV7-9,TRBJ2-3,CASSRGGAGTDTQYF,TGTGCCAGCAGTAGGGGGGGCGCTGGCACAGATACGCAGTATTTT
TRBD2,once,TRBV28,TRBJ2-5,CASSFGGLVEETQYF,TGTGCCAGCAGTTTCGGGGGACTAGTAGAAGAGACCCAGTACTTC
-,-,TRBV30,TRBJ1-2,CAWSHPGHPNYGYTF,TGTGCCTGGAGTCATCCGGGACACCCTAACTATGGCTACACCTTC
TRBD2,-,TRBV11-3,TRBJ2-3,CASSLDGRGADCSTDTQYF,TGTGCCAGCAGCTTAGACGGGCGGGGGGCCGATTGTAGCACAGATACGCAGTATTTT
-,medium-sized,TRBV27,TRBJ1-4,CASSLYPGNEKLFF,TGTGCCAGCAGTTTATATCCAGGGAATGAAAAACTGTTTTTT
-,-,TRBV3-1/TRBV3-2,TRBJ1-2,CASSLAGNYGYTF,TGTGCCAGCAGCCTAGCGGGTAACTATGGCTACACCTTC
-,-,TRBV5-1,TRBJ1-1,CASSLNTQENTEAFF,TGCGCCAGCAGCCTTAACACTCAGGAGAACACTGAAGCTTTCTTT
-,-,TRBV5-5,TRBJ1-1,CASSLAVHLNTEAFF,TGTGCCAGCAGCTTGGCGGTCCATTTGAACACTGAAGCTTTCTTT
TRBD1,once,TRBV6-5,TRBJ1-5,CASSRQGADQPQHF,TGTGCCAGCAGCCGACAGGGGGCGGATCAGCCCCAGCATTTT
-,-,TRBV30,TRBJ1-6,CAWSVQGELLHF,TGTGCCTGGAGTGTACAGGGCGAGCTCCTCCACTTT
TRBD1,-,TRBV6-5,TRBJ1-2,CASRTGGGYGYTF,TGTGCCAGCAGAACAGGGGGCGGCTATGGCTACACCTTC
-,-,TRBV9,TRBJ1-4,CASSTYRTVTWEKLFF,TGTGCCAGCAGCACTTATAGGACAGTTACTTGGGAAAAACTGTTTTTT
TRBD1,once,TRBV6-5,TRBJ1-5,CASSLSGQGDQPQHF,TGTGCCAGCAGTCTATCGGGACAGGGGGATCAGCCCCAGCATTTT